These 16 T cell receptor beta chains were sequenced from one sample in a study of neoadjuvant anti-PD-1 for oral cavity cancer. Clones were read by immunoSEQ multiplex PCR, and TCRdb kept only the in-frame ones, dropping some. The sample yields approximately 12,000 clones, roughly 60% seen once. Sequencing was performed on tumor tissue, taken before nivolumab (anti-PD-1) treatment. Every receptor here comes from a person aged 40 to 85 with oral cavity squamous cell carcinoma. The donor label of this sample is uncertain.

The rearrangement uses TRBV27 and TRBJ1-1, with 8 bases that match TRBD1. Germline CDR1 reads MNHEY; CDR2 reads SMNVEV (reference sequence). J gave up 0 bases and V 5 bases, and 5 bases lay outside the gene matches. The CDR3 spans 15 residues. The CDR3 loop reads CASSRQGILNTEAFF. In nucleotides, the CDR3 is TGTGCCAGCAGTCGACAGGGGATCCTGAACACTGAAGCTTTCTTT.

The table lists this clone with a count of one. V and J are TRBV6-4 and TRBJ2-3; maybe TRBD1 (6 bases). The CDR3 is made up of 17 amino acids. Trimming left V 0 bases short and J 4 bases short, with 17 bases between. Germline values: CDR1 MRHNA, CDR2 SNTAGT. The CDR3 region is CASSDSTGQGFADTQYF. The DNA of the CDR3 is TGTGCCAGCAGTGACTCGACGGGCCAGGGGTTTGCAGATACGCAGTATTTT.

This sequence joins TRBV5-3 and TRBJ2-3; 10 bases are shared with TRBD2. TRBV5-3 is filed as an ORF, its function uncertain. The CDR3 runs to 16 residues. Trimming took 0 bases from V and 2 from J; bases not matched to a gene: 3. The chain's CDR3 is CARSLAAGGNTDTQYF. The CDR3 DNA sequence: TGTGCCAGAAGCTTGGCAGCGGGAGGGAACACAGATACGCAGTATTTT.

This sequence joins TRBV14 and TRBJ2-2; no clear D gene. Between the trimmed V and J ends, which lost 1 base and 5 bases, there was a span of 11 bases. Germline V CDR1 and CDR2: SGHDN, FVKESK. CDR3 length: 15 amino acids. The CDR3 loop is CASSQGVPRTGELFF. DNA for the CDR3: TGTGCCAGCAGCCAAGGGGTCCCGAGGACCGGGGAGCTGTTTTTT.

This clone came up once. V gene TRBV5-4 combines with J gene TRBJ1-1; D ambiguous. V was cut by 2 bases and J by 0 bases, with 17 bases left in between. This CDR3 region has 17 residues. Germline values: CDR1 SGHNT, CDR2 YYREEE (reference sequence). The CDR3 DNA reads TGTGCCAGCAGCTTAAATAAAGGCATCCTACTGAACACTGAAGCTTTCTTT. This gives the protein CASSLNKGILLNTEAFF. Looking up the rest from reference TRBV5-4 and TRBJ1-1 gives the full variable domain: ETGVTQSPTHLIKTRGQQVTLRCSSQSGHNTVSWYQQALGQGPQFIFQYYREEENGRGNFPPRFSGLQFPNYSSELNVNALELDDSALYLCASSLNKGILLNTEAFFGQGTRLTVV.

The chain is built from TRBV2 and TRBJ2-5; D gene ambiguous. Trimming stripped 2 bases from V and 4 bases from J, with 8 bases between. Germline V lookup: CDR1 SNHLY, CDR2 FYNNEI. The CDR3 covers 13 residues. CDR3 protein: CASSETWSETQYF. Here the CDR3 DNA reads TGTGCCAGCAGTGAAACTTGGTCAGAGACCCAGTACTTC.

This clone was detected a few times. The chain carries TRBV28 and TRBJ2-6, with D possibly being TRBD1 or TRBD2 (5 bases each). CDR1 MDHEN and CDR2 SYDVKM come from the germline V gene. The CDR3 spans 15 residues. Trimming left V 10 bases short and J 0 bases short, with 13 bases between. CDR3 nucleotides: TGTGCCAACTCCGGGGCCTCCTCTGGGGCCAACGTCCTGACTTTC. Translated: CANSGASSGANVLTF.

V is TRBV18 and J is TRBJ2-5; 8 nucleotides match TRBD2. The junction had 3 bases not matched to a gene; V was cut back by 5 bases and J by 1 base. The CDR3 is 14 residues long. CDR1 and CDR2 (germline): KGHSH, LQKENI. The CDR3 sequence is CASSSSGGQETQYF. The DNA for the CDR3 is TGTGCCAGCTCATCCAGCGGGGGCCAAGAGACCCAGTACTTC.

V usage is TRBV15 and J usage is TRBJ2-1; D ambiguous. The germline V gene has CDR1 LNHNV and CDR2 YYDKDF (reference sequence). There are 15 residues in the CDR3. Trimming removed 0 bases from V and 3 bases from J, with 9 bases in between. This CDR3 reads CATSRDGILYNEQFF. DNA for the CDR3: TGTGCCACCAGCAGAGACGGAATACTCTACAATGAGCAGTTCTTC.

The chain carries TRBV19 and TRBJ2-5; TRBD2 is a possible D gene (6 bases). The V end lost 4 bases, the J end lost 1 base, and 7 bases lay between the germline ends. Germline lookup yields CDR1 LNHDA and CDR2 SQIVND (reference sequence). This CDR3 spans 13 amino acids. In DNA, the CDR3 is TGTGCCAGTAGTAGAGCGGGCCAAGAGACCCAGTACTTC. Residues: CASSRAGQETQYF. The full variable domain, with the rest looked up from reference TRBV19 and TRBJ2-5, is DGGITQSPKYLFRKEGQNVTLSCEQNLNHDAMYWYRQDPGQGLRLIYYSQIVNDFQKGDIAEGYSVSREKKESFPLTVTSAQKNPTAFYLCASSRAGQETQYFGPGTRLLVL.

This chain joins TRBV9 and TRBJ2-1; weak D call: TRBD2 (6 bases). Deletions cut 7 bases from V and 5 bases from J, with 7 bases between. This CDR3 is 11 amino acids long. Germline CDR1 is SGDLS and CDR2 is YYNGEE. The CDR3 region is CASASDNEQFF. The CDR3 bases are TGTGCCAGCGCTAGCGACAATGAGCAGTTCTTC.

The J gene is TRBJ2-2, the V gene TRBV2, with 12 bases lining up with TRBD2. V lost 7 bases and J lost 7; bases outside the gene matches: 4. This CDR3 region has 14 residues. CDR1 SNHLY and CDR2 FYNNEI come from the germline V gene. CDR3 DNA sequence: TGTGCCAGCAAACTAGCGGGAGGTGACGGGGAGCTGTTTTTT. Translating it yields CASKLAGGDGELFF.

The V and J genes are TRBV5-4 and TRBJ2-7; TRBD2 aligns across 9 bases. The CDR3 is 16 residues long. Losses at the gene ends were 2 bases for V and 6 bases for J; bases not matched to a gene: 12. The germline V gene encodes CDR1 SGHNT and CDR2 YYREEE (reference sequence). CDR3 coding DNA: TGTGCCAGCAGCTTCGGGGGCGGGAGGGCCCGGGTCGAGCAGTACTTC. This translates into CASSFGGGRARVEQYF.

This clone occurred a few times. The chain combines TRBV27 with TRBJ1-4; 7 nucleotides align to TRBD1. The CDR3 has 16 residues. The ends lost 5 bases at V and 5 bases at J; junction bases unmatched: 11. The germline CDR1 and CDR2 sequences are MNHEY and SMNVEV (reference sequence). CDR3 amino acids: CASSPGPGQSNEKLFF. CDR3 coding DNA: TGTGCCAGCAGTCCAGGTCCGGGACAGTCAAATGAAAAACTGTTTTTT.

This clone has only a few counts. V gene TRBV7-9 combines with J gene TRBJ1-6; D gene uncertain. V was clipped by 2 bases and J by 10 bases, with 12 bases between them. The CDR3 sequence is 14 residues long. Germline CDR1 SEHNR, CDR2 FQNEAQ (reference sequence). CDR3 coding DNA: TGTGCCAGCAGCTTAACGATGGAGGGATCACCCCTCCACTTT. Translated: CASSLTMEGSPLHF. The whole variable domain, remainder taken from reference TRBV7-9 and TRBJ1-6, is DTGVSQNPRHKITKRGQNVTFRCDPISEHNRLYWYRQTLGQGPEFLTYFQNEAQLEKSRLLSDRFSAERPKGSFSTLEIQRTEQGDSAMYLCASSLTMEGSPLHFGNGTRLTVT.

This chain joins TRBV7-2 and TRBJ2-1; D is unclear. Germline CDR1 is SGHTA and CDR2 is FQGNSA. V dropped 1 base and J dropped 0 bases, with 10 bases sitting between them. CDR3 size: 16 residues. CDR3 in DNA: TGTGCCAGCAGCTTAGGTAAATCGAGCTCCTACAATGAGCAGTTCTTC. Amino acids: CASSLGKSSSYNEQFF.